The sequence of this T cell receptor beta chain was determined in a study of HIV-infected patients and healthy controls. Study at large: No general T-cell lymphocytopenia was present, and per-chain CDR3 totals resembled those of controls.

The germline V gene has CDR1 MGHRA and CDR2 YSYEKL. The germline V and J ends were trimmed by 4 bases and 4 bases, with 10 bases remaining between them. The CDR3 sequence is 14 residues long. Whole blood was used without fractionation, so all unsorted peripheral T cells were included. RNA came from under 3 ml of peripheral blood. About 500 ng RNA was reverse transcribed with alpha and beta constant-region primers. Using multiplexing indices, alpha and beta chain libraries were generated apart by chain-specific third strand synthesis. TCRdb itself ran the 5' RACE reads through MiXCR, one entry per CDR3 protein. The table lists about 10,000 distinct CDR3 sequences, roughly 5% of them singletons, with about 15% in the top ten. This clonotype is categorized as medium-sized.

The specimen comprised blood, sampled before antiretroviral therapy. The chain carries TRBV4-1 and TRBJ2-2; possibly TRBD1 or TRBD2 for D (5 bases each). This clonotype was obtained from an adult with HIV infection. The CDR3 loop reads CASSPRGSTGELFF. As DNA, the CDR3 is TGCGCCAGCAGCCCGAGGGGTTCCACCGGGGAGCTGTTTTTT.